This TCR beta chain was found in a study of T cell responses to AZD1222 COVID-19 vaccine (dated by TCRdb to about 2021). Regarding the research as a whole: AZD1222 recipients with second doses at about 4 weeks or about 12 weeks were pooled, because spike-specific TCR depth and breadth did not differ between schedules. TCR sequencing was performed for over 230 trial participants, of whom about 200 were given two doses of AZD1222 and 26 were given two doses of MenACWY control vaccine. Enrollment into the trials was organized by age into subgroups of 18-55, 56-69 and 70-plus years, and those subgroups contained roughly 150, 30 and 60 TCR-sequenced participants, respectively. General findings and caveats noted by the study authors: Conclusions about previously exposed vaccinees are limited, since just six AZD1222 recipients were seropositive for SARS-CoV-2 at baseline. Epitopes outside the regions mutated in the B.1.351 and B.1.1.7 variants were reportedly recognized by nearly half of the unique spike-specific TCRs. Because no day 14 peak-response samples were available, the repertoires could be characterized only after the peak T cell response. The vaccine-associated CD4 TCRs covered the entire spike protein, and the dominant responses fell in regions 160-218 and 743-854. After two AZD1222 doses, both the breadth and the depth of spike-specific TCRs were significantly higher than at day 0 and than in MenACWY recipients. In the small 56-69-year group, the increase in depth fell short of significance, most likely because of low power. Most participants were white British and females outnumbered males, and the authors suggested that clonal diversity may have been underestimated.

This clone has a single count. Its recognized antigen is unknown. No clone much larger than this one lies a single base away; base qualities are absent. The CDR3 regions of human TCRbeta chains were analyzed by immunosequencing. The study's own analysis went as follows. TCRs in the repertoires were compared against a reference library of SARS-CoV-2-specific TCRs that had been generated with the MIRA antigen-specificity platform. Breadth was defined as the fraction of unique TCRs that were SARS-CoV-2-associated, and depth was defined as the fraction of total T cells that were SARS-CoV-2-associated. Each spike-specific TCR was assigned to its reactive spike region and to a CD4 or CD8 class using the MIRA data. Log10-transformed breadth and depth values were compared by one-way ANOVA with Sidak's multiple comparisons tests. TCRdb limited this immuneACCESS table to in-frame rearrangements with V and J called. A share of clones is missing; checked studies link under half to unresolved V genes, and the rest is unexplained. The V and J calls and the clone size are those of that table, but D and trimming were determined from the DNA. Recorded for this sample are around 87,000 clones; approximately 84% of them occurred a single time. The top ten hold roughly 10% of the sample.

Explained via the paper, the time point label denotes: baseline before first vaccination. Samples from vaccinated people were obtained from the UK trials COV001 and COV002, which included a single-blind randomized controlled phase 2/3 trial of AZD1222 (ChAdOx1 nCoV-19) in healthy adults. Trial participant PBMC samples were collected at day 0 and day 28 after the second dose for TCRbeta chain sequencing. Material: peripheral blood, obtained on day 0 of AZD1222 vaccination. The clonotype originates from an adult in good health.

The nucleotide sequence reads TGTGCCAGCGGCCAGCCCTTAGGTGGGGTTCATCAGCCCCAGCATTTT. Translated, it reads CASGQPLGGVHQPQHF. The chain is made from TRBV2 and TRBJ1-5; the D gene lacks a confident call. Cut back by 8 bases and 5 bases, the V and J ends lie 22 bases apart. CDR1 and CDR2 are read off the germline V gene as SNHLY and FYNNEI. Counted from cysteine to phenylalanine, this CDR3 has 16 amino acids. Solely the CDR3 DNA is kept, with 48 bases framed from the first base. With the rest looked up from the reference TRBV2 and TRBJ1-5 genes rather than sequenced, the full variable domain is EPEVTQTPSHQVTQMGQEVILRCVPISNHLYFYWYRQILGQKVEFLVSFYNNEISEKSEIFDDQFSVERPDGSNFTLKIRSTKLEDSAMYFCASGQPLGGVHQPQHFGDGTRLSIL.